The rows below give T cell receptor beta chains drawn from one sample of a study of T cells after yellow fever vaccination. TCRdb processed the 5' RACE reads anew with MiXCR; each CDR3 protein has one entry. Of a few hundred thousand distinct CDR3 sequences in the sample, less than 3.5% were seen once. The sequenced sample was CD4+ T cells sorted from PBMCs, obtained 10 days after the yellow fever booster vaccination. These receptors were obtained from a man aged 18 to 29 who received the YFV17D yellow fever vaccine. Both conserved end residues are part of each CDR3. Each record gives: D gene, clone size, CDR3 length, V gene, J gene, CDR3 protein, CDR3 DNA. A D gene is named only where the DNA matches it firmly. The size entry is marked missing in some rows and otherwise reads once, few, many or a size class.

>-|many|12|TRBV9|TRBJ1-2
CASTQGGSGYTF
TGTGCCAGCACCCAAGGGGGGAGCGGCTACACCTTC
>-|-|15|TRBV7-2|TRBJ1-3
CASSYGPSGGNTIYF
TGTGCCAGCAGCTATGGGCCCTCGGGCGGAAACACCATATATTTT
>-|-|18|TRBV23-1|TRBJ2-3
CASSQSALSGVNTDTQYF
TGCGCCAGCAGTCAATCCGCTCTATCCGGGGTAAACACAGATACGCAGTATTTT
>-|many|15|TRBV18|TRBJ2-2
CASSPGQGSTGELFF
TGTGCCAGCTCACCAGGCCAGGGGAGCACCGGGGAGCTGTTTTTT
>-|-|14|TRBV5-6|TRBJ2-7
CASTVVGLSYEQYF
TGTGCCAGCACCGTCGTCGGACTCTCCTACGAGCAGTACTTC
>-|few|14|TRBV18|TRBJ1-1
CASSPEYLNTEAFF
TGTGCCAGCTCACCGGAATACTTGAACACTGAAGCTTTCTTT
>TRBD1|many|17|TRBV5-1|TRBJ2-2
CASSFGGSGTGDGELFF
TGCGCCAGCAGCTTCGGCGGGTCGGGGACAGGGGACGGGGAGCTGTTTTTT
>-|many|15|TRBV7-2|TRBJ2-7
CASSLEWLATYEQYF
TGTGCCAGCAGCTTAGAGTGGCTAGCTACCTACGAGCAGTACTTC
>-|many|16|TRBV9|TRBJ2-1
CASSVAPQGIYNEQFF
TGTGCCAGCAGCGTAGCCCCACAGGGAATCTACAATGAGCAGTTCTTC
>-|many|13|TRBV7-2|TRBJ2-7
CASSLAAGRDSSF
TGTGCCAGCAGCTTAGCGGCGGGACGGGACTCAAGCTTC
>-|few|15|TRBV12-3/TRBV12-4|TRBJ2-4
CASSLGDVAKNIQYF
TGTGCCAGCAGTTTGGGAGACGTAGCCAAAAACATTCAGTACTTC
>TRBD1|few|15|TRBV5-1|TRBJ2-1
CASSSTGAGSVKQFF
TGCGCCAGCAGCTCCACAGGGGCCGGAAGTGTGAAGCAGTTCTTC
>-|few|13|TRBV19|TRBJ1-1
CASTRSGATEAFF
TGTGCCAGTACCCGTTCGGGGGCCACTGAAGCTTTCTTT
>TRBD2|many|15|TRBV6-5|TRBJ2-3
CASSYLGLGGDTQYF
TGTGCCAGCAGTTACTTGGGACTAGGGGGAGATACGCAGTATTTT
>-|many|15|TRBV4-3|TRBJ2-2
CASSQDAQYTGELFF
TGCGCCAGCAGCCAAGATGCACAGTACACCGGGGAGCTGTTTTTT
>-|many|14|TRBV20-1|TRBJ2-2
CSAREGAHTGELFF
TGCAGTGCTAGAGAAGGGGCCCACACCGGGGAGCTGTTTTTT
>-|-|15|TRBV6-2/TRBV6-3|TRBJ2-2
CASSNGRGDTGELFF
TGTGCCAGCAGCAACGGCCGAGGAGACACCGGGGAGCTGTTTTTT
>-|many|16|TRBV27|TRBJ1-3
CASSLTQPFSGNTIYF
TGTGCCAGCAGTTTAACGCAGCCATTCTCTGGAAACACCATATATTTT
>-|many|14|TRBV4-3|TRBJ2-3
CASSLRPATDTQYF
TGCGCCAGCAGCCTTCGCCCGGCCACAGATACGCAGTATTTT
>-|many|13|TRBV30|TRBJ2-3
CAWSVDRTDTQYF
TGTGCCTGGAGCGTGGACAGAACAGATACGCAGTATTTT
>-|-|16|TRBV28|TRBJ1-6
CASNWGGLADNSPLHF
TGTGCCAGCAACTGGGGGGGGCTAGCGGATAATTCACCCCTCCACTTT
>-|-|14|TRBV12-3/TRBV12-4|TRBJ1-2
CASRLGGTGYGYTF
TGTGCCAGCAGACTAGGGGGAACTGGGTATGGCTACACCTTC
>-|-|16|TRBV7-2|TRBJ2-3
CASSLLRDPWGDTQYF
TGTGCCAGCAGCCTCCTCCGGGACCCCTGGGGAGATACGCAGTATTTT
>-|many|14|TRBV3-1|TRBJ1-6
CASSQDMSRSPLHF
TGTGCCAGCAGCCAAGATATGTCTCGATCACCCCTCCACTTT
>TRBD1|many|15|TRBV5-1|TRBJ2-1
CASSFSGQIYNEQFF
TGCGCCAGCAGCTTCTCGGGACAGATATACAATGAGCAGTTCTTC
>-|-|14|TRBV7-2|TRBJ1-1
CASSSYTHVGGAFF
TGTGCCAGCAGCTCTTACACCCACGTGGGCGGAGCTTTCTTT
>TRBD1|many|14|TRBV5-1|TRBJ1-4
CASSSGTGVEKLFF
TGCGCCAGCAGCTCCGGGACAGGGGTGGAAAAACTGTTTTTT
>-|many|13|TRBV20-1|TRBJ2-4
CSALERTWDIQYF
TGCAGTGCTCTAGAACGTACTTGGGACATTCAGTACTTC
>-|few|15|TRBV15|TRBJ2-3
CATSRDNPSTDTQYF
TGTGCCACCAGCAGAGACAACCCTAGCACAGATACGCAGTATTTT
>-|many|15|TRBV7-2|TRBJ2-3
CASSLAYREENTQYF
TGTGCCAGCAGCTTAGCGTACAGGGAAGAGAATACGCAGTATTTT
>-|few|16|TRBV5-1|TRBJ2-5
CASRTSPNVPQETQYF
TGCGCCAGCAGAACGTCTCCCAACGTCCCCCAAGAGACCCAGTACTTC
>-|many|13|TRBV20-1|TRBJ1-5
CSASTGFDQPQHF
TGCAGTGCTAGTACGGGGTTTGATCAGCCCCAGCATTTT
>TRBD1|-|14|TRBV6-5|TRBJ1-4
CASSYGQGVEKLFF
TGTGCCAGCAGCTACGGACAGGGGGTGGAGAAACTGTTTTTT
>-|many|13|TRBV18|TRBJ1-3
CASSKDGPNTIYF
TGTGCCAGCTCAAAGGACGGCCCGAACACCATATATTTT
>TRBD2|many|15|TRBV10-3|TRBJ2-1
CAAKSLAGALNEQFF
TGTGCCGCTAAGTCGCTAGCGGGGGCGCTCAATGAGCAGTTCTTC
>TRBD1|-|15|TRBV18|TRBJ1-2
CASSPIAGGAEGYTF
TGTGCCAGCTCACCCATTGCAGGGGGCGCGGAGGGCTACACCTTC
>-|few|14|TRBV5-1|TRBJ2-3
CASSLAKGEDTQYF
TGCGCCAGCAGCTTGGCCAAGGGGGAGGATACGCAGTATTTT
>-|-|13|TRBV6-6|TRBJ2-2
CASRSTDTGELFF
TGTGCCAGCAGGTCGACAGATACCGGGGAGCTGTTTTTT
>TRBD1|-|15|TRBV24-1|TRBJ2-2
CATGHSGGASGELFF
TGTGCCACCGGCCATTCAGGGGGCGCGTCCGGGGAGCTGTTTTTT
>-|many|11|TRBV20-1|TRBJ2-1
CSARDFHEQFF
TGCAGTGCTAGAGATTTCCATGAGCAGTTCTTC
>-|-|13|TRBV23-1|TRBJ1-6
CASSGPLGSPLHF
TGCGCCAGCAGCGGGCCGCTAGGGTCACCCCTCCACTTT
>-|many|14|TRBV20-1|TRBJ2-7
CSAQAGAGSYEQYF
TGCAGTGCCCAAGCAGGGGCGGGGTCCTACGAGCAGTACTTC
>-|-|15|TRBV5-4|TRBJ2-4
CASSLVAGAKNIQYF
TGTGCCAGCAGCTTGGTCGCCGGCGCCAAAAACATTCAGTACTTC
>-|many|13|TRBV20-1|TRBJ2-7
CRERSDTDYEQYF
TGCAGGGAGAGGAGTGACACGGACTACGAGCAGTACTTC
>-|many|15|TRBV7-2|TRBJ2-5
CASSLSRGPVETQYF
TGTGCCAGCAGCCTCTCGCGGGGGCCGGTAGAGACCCAGTACTTC
>-|few|14|TRBV12-3/TRBV12-4|TRBJ1-2
CASSPSVGGPGYTF
TGTGCCAGCAGCCCAAGTGTCGGGGGACCTGGCTACACCTTC
>-|many|15|TRBV27|TRBJ1-1
CASALSPPEDTEAFF
TGTGCCAGCGCGCTCTCCCCCCCGGAGGACACTGAAGCTTTCTTT
>-|many|14|TRBV7-2|TRBJ2-4
CASSPLPAASIQYF
TGTGCCAGCAGCCCCCTCCCCGCCGCGAGCATTCAGTACTTC